This TCR beta chain was found in a study of cytomegalovirus exposure and HLA in healthy donors (dated 2017 in TCRdb). About the full investigation: An earlier analysis of 587 of the donors reported approximately 280 Gb of sequence data and 117 million unique TCR beta sequences obtained from 180 million or so T cells. Approximately 300 gigabases of sequencing data and roughly 80 million unique TCR sequences made up an early release that covered approximately 620 HLA-typed donors. Of the 300 to 400 genotyped donors, approximately 80% fell in the genetic ancestry cluster associated with self-reported Caucasian donors. The study aimed to test whether cataloging public T cell receptors could reveal signatures of past pathogen exposure. Using immunosequencing, the study profiled T cell repertoires from 666 subjects and related those repertoires to cytomegalovirus serostatus. In addition to the first cohort of around 670 subjects, a separate validation cohort of approximately 130 different subjects was used. To predict cytomegalovirus infection status, the study brought together high-throughput TCR immunosequencing, statistical association of individual TCRs with disease status, and machine learning. In a later analysis, previously published TCR beta repertoires from about 670 donors were re-analyzed and high-resolution HLA genotyping was added so that TCR occurrence patterns could be studied. The later analysis used no new phenotypic data to find candidate immune exposures, relying instead on TCR beta sequences and their occurrence across donors. An earlier analysis of 587 of the donors applied high-throughput TCR beta sequencing to assess whether each TCR beta V gene segment acted as functional or pseudogenic. Donor age, sex, ethnicity and CMV serostatus were collected together with the repertoire data. In a later genetic analysis, genome-wide SNP genotypes for 398 of the 666 donors were used, and that subset was treated as a discovery cohort. All discovery cohort repertoires had been generated on a single sequencing platform. HLA typing covered class I and class II loci at four-digit resolution. The number of donors typed differed by locus, with about 620-630 for A, B, C, DRB1 and DQB1, roughly 550 for DQA1, 600 to 610 for DPA1, and around 450 for DPB1. Roughly 5 DR-DQ haplotypes were handled as single units for association and clustering, since linkage in the cohort was strong. On average, approximately 250,000 unique TCR beta nucleotide sequences were sequenced per donor among a few hundred genotyped donors of the cohort, with roughly 18% of those sequences being non-productive. The paper as a whole reports these results and caveats: In vitro tests confirmed that a few of the cytomegalovirus-associated TCR beta chains recognize cytomegalovirus antigens. In a later analysis, most CMV-associated TCR beta chains were found to appear HLA-restricted, with HLA associations seemingly driven largely by CMV exposure. The study listed 164 TCR beta chains as associated with cytomegalovirus. A further reported finding was that TCR beta sequences accurately predicted the HLA-A and HLA-B alleles for most subjects in the first cohort. Some IMGT-functional V segments, including TRBV6-2 and TRBV6-3, could not be told apart with the 87-base-pair reads, so those segments were excluded. Most TCR sequences were observed very rarely across donors, whereas some public TCRs were present in many individuals. The authors suggested that the approach could potentially be extended to other disease states and immunological phenotypes. In a later analysis, the rate of TCR association differed among HLA loci, with DRB1 alleles having the most associated TCRs and HLA-C alleles having the fewest. Strong co-occurrence of HLA alleles, especially DR and DQ, made assigning TCR associations to individual alleles difficult. V-gene and J-gene trimming of TCR beta chains was associated with a missense DCLRE1C variant in a later genetic analysis, and the association was replicated in an independent cohort. CMV serostatus was the only immune exposure information available for the cohort. Because counts were too low, more than 15 rarely observed V segments, including chromosome 9 orphons, were left out of the earlier analysis of over 550 of the donors. In a later genetic analysis, fewer N-insertions in productive TCRs were reported among donors in an Asian-associated ancestry cluster than the roughly 710-donor mean. The sequencing pipeline was judged likely to have produced a cluster of highly shared sequence variants as a technical artifact. In a later analysis, several top co-occurrence clusters were reported to appear linked to parvovirus B19, influenza, CMV and Epstein-Barr virus. Correlated functional status among segregating V segments might be attributable to linkage disequilibrium, but an unknown experimental factor could not be ruled out. In a later analysis, HLA-associated TCR beta chains were found to be more clonally expanded and to have lower generation probabilities than equally common non-associated chains. In this cohort, only TCR beta chains were sequenced, and detectable features were limited by the absence of alpha or paired-chain data. HLA typing was unavailable for some donors at each locus, so association tests used only the typed subset. The classifier was reported to diagnose cytomegalovirus status with high specificity and sensitivity in both the original and validation cohorts. Broadly in line with IMGT annotations, most TCR beta V segments showed up in productive rearrangements about 90% or about 30% of the time in an earlier analysis of a few hundred of the donors. The presence/absence analyses assumed that sequencing depth was roughly uniform across donors, and that assumption may not be true. A later analysis associated about 16,000 TCR beta sequences with specific HLA alleles at a false discovery rate of 0.05.

As for this clone: It has no known antigen specificity.

Libraries came from the immunoSEQ multiplex PCR assay. For the multiplex PCR, a mixture combining 60 forward primers for TCR Vbeta segments and 13 reverse primers for TCR Jbeta segments was used. The CDR3 region of rearranged TCR beta genes was amplified from genomic DNA by a multiplex PCR assay. Amplified TCR beta libraries were sequenced as 87-base-pair reads on the Illumina HiSeq System. In the source study's methods: A later analysis counted about 80 million unique TCR beta chains across the roughly 700 repertoires, and approximately 11 million of these chains were shared by at least two donors. A nearest-neighbor algorithm error-corrected the raw reads and collapsed the reads into unique sequences, merging closely related sequences to remove PCR and sequencing errors. Alignment of CDR3 sequences to IMGT reference sequences was used to assign V, D and J gene segments. For a sequence to be retained, a match of at least six nucleotides was required to both a V gene segment and a J gene segment. A rearrangement counted as productive if the CDR3 had no stop codons and remained in frame with V and J, and every other rearrangement counted as non-productive. CDR3 was defined according to IMGT convention as the region running from the second conserved V-encoded cysteine to the conserved J-encoded phenylalanine. Sequences without an unambiguous match to a single V gene segment were excluded from the earlier analysis of a few hundred of the donors. An earlier analysis of about 590 of the donors classified V segments as functional when productive rearrangements were above 56.7% and as segregating when the standard deviation between donors was above 5%. A statistical classification framework was built to diagnose cytomegalovirus status from the catalog of TCR beta chain sequences. In a later analysis, TCR nucleotide sequences were compared against IMGT/GENE-DB human TR gene sequences so that V and J genes could be assigned. A later analysis assigned CDR3 sequences and most-parsimonious VDJ recombination scenarios with the TCRdist pipeline. A later analysis defined each TCR beta chain by its CDR3 amino acid sequence plus V-gene family, and excluded reads lacking a unique V-gene family. A later analysis removed nearly 600 highly shared, low-generation-probability nucleotide sequences to deal with suspected cross-contamination and a sequencing artifact. In a later analysis, a clonal expansion index was calculated for each public chain from normalized within-repertoire ranks of inferred template counts. Generation probabilities in a later analysis came from a VDJ recombination model fitted to out-of-frame rearrangements, and those results were checked against IGoR. In a later analysis, hypergeometric tests were used to score TCR-TCR, TCR-HLA and TCR-CMV co-occurrence, with a repertoire-size bias correction applied to TCR pairs. In a later analysis, false discovery rates were estimated by permuting HLA or CMV assignments 20 times. In a later analysis, co-occurring TCRs were grouped using DBSCAN, with TCRdist sequence similarity added in when clustering inside HLA-allele-positive subsets. For co-occurrence clustering, repertoires with fewer than 30,000 or more than 120,000 public chains were excluded, along with roughly 5 repertoires with anomalous nucleotide sharing. In its TCRdb copy, this immuneACCESS table keeps in-frame sequences only and misses some clones. Where compared with another copy, unresolved V genes explain less than half of these, and the others have no known cause. D and trimming come from the DNA, and the V and J calls and clone size come from that table. This specimen's table enumerates 150,000 to 200,000 clones. Approximately 2.3% of the sample goes to the ten largest clones.

The CDR3 goes from the cysteine to the phenylalanine over 16 residues. The CDR3 DNA has 48 bases and is translated from base 1. Taken from the germline V gene, the CDR1 and CDR2 loops are SGHRS and YFSETQ. V trim: 4 bases; J trim: 6 bases; unmatched bases: 13. The cohort consisted of more than 650 healthy bone marrow donors. At the time of sampling, all cohort members were nominally healthy, though unrecorded immune exposures were likely present. The donor tested CMV seronegative, placing the donor among the 350 or so seronegative members of the cohort. A peripheral blood sample was collected from each donor, and TCR beta sequencing was performed on peripheral blood mononuclear cells. The Qiagen DNeasy Blood Extraction Kit was used to extract genomic DNA from the blood cell samples.

Source material: PBMCs. Rearrangement joined TRBV5-1 to TRBJ2-3; 8 central bases correspond to TRBD2. This clonotype was sampled from a man aged 25-45 years in good health and CMV-seronegative. This receptor has the CDR3 CASSGLAGALADTQYF. At the DNA level, the sequence is TGCGCCAGCAGCGGGCTAGCGGGTGCTTTGGCCGATACGCAGTATTTT.